The clone carrying this TCR beta chain is a singleton in its sample. This record comes from a study of PD-L1 blockade in urothelial cancer. The wider study: Patients began atezolizumab, 1,200 mg intravenously every 3 weeks, in the mid-2010s. Male patients with bladder-origin urothelial cancer numbered about nine tenths of the roughly 29.

The CDR3 contains 13 residues. Germline CDR1 reads MNHEY; CDR2 reads SMNVEV (reference sequence). The ends lost 7 bases at V and 6 bases at J; junction bases unmatched: 6. Here immunoSEQ multiplex PCR was the method, and the copy in TCRdb shows in-frame clones only, minus some. Of more than 35,000 clones listed, about nine tenths are singletons. The chain uses TRBV27 and TRBJ2-7, with 10 positions matching TRBD1. This receptor was obtained from a man aged 65-85 years with urothelial cancer. The sample consisted of PBMCs, taken around atezolizumab (anti-PD-L1) treatment. The CDR3 DNA is TGTGCCAGCACTTCTGACAGGGGGCTCGAGCAGTACTTC. It codes for CASTSDRGLEQYF.